The 27 T cell receptor beta chains in this list originate from one sample, sequenced in a study of cytomegalovirus exposure and HLA in healthy donors. Method: immunoSEQ multiplex PCR; TCRdb's copy keeps in-frame clones and lacks some. The sample contains approximately 120,000 clones, 89% of which appear only once. Sequencing used PBMCs. The receptors stem from a woman in her late teens or twenties in good health and CMV-seronegative.

The chain recombines TRBV2 with TRBJ2-3; D is possibly TRBD2 (6 bases). This CDR3 is built from 16 residues. The germline V gene encodes CDR1 SNHLY and CDR2 FYNNEI. The germline V and J ends were trimmed by 6 bases and 4 bases, with 20 bases remaining between them. The CDR3 protein is CASRTLGTAPPDTQYF. CDR3 nucleotide sequence: TGTGCCAGCAGAACCCTAGGGACTGCTCCCCCAGATACGCAGTATTTT.

V usage is TRBV30 and J usage is TRBJ1-5, with D uncertain. V was trimmed by 0 bases and J by 10 bases, leaving 13 bases between them. Germline values: CDR1 GTSNPN, CDR2 SVGIG (reference sequence). The CDR3 covers 13 residues. The CDR3 loop is CAWSVSNGIPQHF. The CDR3 DNA reads TGTGCCTGGAGTGTTTCCAACGGGATCCCCCAGCATTTT.

The chain is built from TRBV19 and TRBJ2-2; D gene ambiguous. CDR3 length equals 14 residues. V was trimmed by 1 base and J by 3 bases, leaving 6 bases between them. Per germline, CDR1 LNHDA and CDR2 SQIVND (reference sequence). The CDR3 here is CASSIVGDTGELFF. The CDR3 DNA reads TGTGCCAGTAGTATAGTTGGAGACACCGGGGAGCTGTTTTTT.

This clone was seen only once. The rearrangement links TRBV27 to TRBJ2-1; D uncertain. Germline lookup yields CDR1 MNHEY and CDR2 SMNVEV (reference sequence). The CDR3 sequence is 15 residues long. V was shortened by 4 bases and J by 9 bases, with 19 bases between the two germline ends. CDR3 nucleotides: TGTGCCAGCAGTTCTTTTTTATTAGAGCGTGGTGAGCAGTTCTTC. Protein product: CASSSFLLERGEQFF.

The rearrangement joins TRBV7-8 to TRBJ2-5, with 9 bases lining up with TRBD1. This CDR3 spans 16 amino acids. Trimming at V came to 2 bases and at J to 5 bases, leaving 9 bases not matched to a gene. Germline V lookup: CDR1 SGHVS, CDR2 FQNEAQ. The CDR3 sequence is CASSLSLGQGLETQYF. CDR3 coding DNA: TGTGCCAGCAGCTTATCCTTGGGACAGGGTTTGGAGACCCAGTACTTC.

This clone has only one observation. The rearrangement links TRBV28 to TRBJ2-7; 9 positions agree with TRBD1. J lost 0 bases, V lost 6 bases, and 3 bases had no gene match. Germline CDR1 reads MDHEN; CDR2 reads SYDVKM. This CDR3 spans 14 amino acids. The chain's CDR3 is CASRRTGDSYEQYF. CDR3 DNA: TGTGCCAGCAGGAGGACAGGGGACTCCTACGAGCAGTACTTC. The variable domain in full, completed from reference TRBV28 and TRBJ2-7, reads DVKVTQSSRYLVKRTGEKVFLECVQDMDHENMFWYRQDPGLGLRLIYFSYDVKMKEKGDIPEGYSVSREKKERFSLILESASTNQTSMYLCASRRTGDSYEQYFGPGTRLTVT.

About this clone itself: Other DNA sequences from this sample encode an identical CDR3 as well. The V call is TRBV2, the J call TRBJ1-2; D not resolved. Trimming shortened V by 2 bases and J by 4 bases, and 14 bases separated the two germline ends. CDR3 length equals 15 residues. Germline CDR1 and CDR2: SNHLY and FYNNEI. The CDR3 region is CASSESQQRAYGYTF. CDR3 in DNA: TGTGCCAGCAGTGAATCACAGCAGAGGGCCTATGGCTACACCTTC.

The chain uses TRBV5-3 and TRBJ1-4; the D is unclear. TRBV5-3 is an ORF, with its function uncertain. Trimming took off 4 bases at V and 5 bases at J, with 9 bases between the two ends. The CDR3 totals 13 residues. This CDR3 is CARSPERNEKLFF. In nucleotides, the CDR3 is TGTGCCAGAAGCCCAGAGAGGAATGAAAAACTGTTTTTT.

This clone was seen a single time. CDR3 DNA: TGTGCCAGTAGTATGCGGGGGGGTGGCCAAGAGACCCAGTACTTC. This codes for CASSMRGGGQETQYF. The gene calls are TRBV19 and TRBJ2-5, with 9 bases identical to TRBD2. Germline values: CDR1 LNHDA, CDR2 SQIVND (reference sequence). There are 15 residues in the CDR3. Germline trimming cut 3 bases from V and 1 base from J; bases unmatched to any gene: 3.

This clone was seen once. This sequence joins TRBV21-1 and TRBJ2-3; the DNA was not compared with TRBD1, the D call given in the table. TRBV21-1 is annotated as a pseudogene. The CDR3 is 15 residues long. The CDR3 loop reads CASSKDQGYLDTQYF. For the CDR3, the DNA is TGTGCCAGCAGCAAAGACCAGGGGTATTTAGATACGCAGTATTTT.

This chain connects TRBV12-5 to TRBJ1-5; no definite D call. The CDR3 contains 17 residues. Germline V lookup: CDR1 LGHNT, CDR2 FRNRAP. Trimming removed 1 base at V and 3 bases at J, with 16 bases between. CDR3 sequence reads: CASGLGEASPFNQPQHF. As DNA, the CDR3 is TGTGCTAGTGGTTTGGGGGAGGCCAGCCCATTCAATCAGCCCCAGCATTTT.

The rearrangement links TRBV27 to TRBJ2-6; D is possibly TRBD1 (5 bases). This CDR3 has 17 residues. Germline V gene data show CDR1 as MNHEY and CDR2 as SMNVEV (reference sequence). V was shortened by 2 bases and J by 0 bases, with 11 bases between the two germline ends. The CDR3 spells CASSLGAVRSGANVLTF. Written as DNA, the CDR3 is TGTGCCAGCAGTTTAGGGGCGGTCCGCTCTGGGGCCAACGTCCTGACTTTC.

The V and J genes are TRBV6-1 and TRBJ1-5; perhaps TRBD1 as D (6 bases). The CDR3 sequence is 15 residues long. Between the trimmed V and J ends, which lost 6 bases and 1 base, there was a span of 13 bases. Germline V gene sequence: CDR1 MNHNS, CDR2 SASEGT. The CDR3, as DNA: TGTGCCAGCAGCCTGGACAGTTACAGCAATCAGCCCCAGCATTTT. Translating gives CASSLDSYSNQPQHF.

The chain recombines TRBV10-1 with TRBJ2-6, with 12 bases fitting TRBD2. The CDR3 is 19 amino acids. The trim removed 2 bases at V and 0 bases at J, leaving 5 bases unmatched. Germline CDR1 reads WNHNN; CDR2 reads SYGVQD (reference sequence). The CDR3 coding sequence is TGCGCCAGCAGTGAGACCGGGACTAGCGGGTTCTCTGGGGCCAACGTCCTGACTTTC. It yields the protein CASSETGTSGFSGANVLTF.

This clone is termed medium-sized (0.01 to 0.1%). This rearrangement joins TRBV7-2 to TRBJ2-3, with D possibly matching TRBD1 (5 bases). This CDR3 contains 15 residues. The V end lost 3 bases, the J end lost 0 bases, and 10 bases lay between the germline ends. Germline CDR1 reads SGHTA; CDR2 reads FQGNSA. The CDR3 loop is CASSFWTTSTDTQYF. The CDR3 DNA sequence: TGTGCCAGCAGCTTCTGGACAACTAGCACAGATACGCAGTATTTT.

The chain is built from TRBV18 and TRBJ1-3; TRBD1 matches 10 bases. Germline V gene sequence: CDR1 KGHSH, CDR2 LQKENI. J lost 1 base, V lost 2 bases, and 2 bases had no gene match. The CDR3 spans 16 residues. This chain's CDR3 is CASSPRDRGSGNTIYF. The DNA for the CDR3 is TGTGCCAGCTCACCAAGGGACAGGGGTTCTGGAAACACCATATATTTT.

This CDR3 is CASSQENRGSNTEAFF. In nucleotides, the CDR3 is TGCGCCAGCAGCCAAGAAAACAGGGGGTCGAACACTGAAGCTTTCTTT. The chain combines TRBV4-1 with TRBJ1-1; 8 bases align to TRBD1. The trim removed 0 bases at V and 1 base at J, leaving 4 bases unmatched. The CDR3 extends over 16 amino acids. The germline V gene encodes CDR1 MGHRA and CDR2 YSYEKL.

The rearrangement joins TRBV5-5 to TRBJ1-5, with D unclear. V was cut by 6 bases and J by 6 bases, with 16 bases left in between. Germline loops: CDR1 SGHKS, CDR2 YYEKEE (reference sequence). The CDR3 is 14 residues long. The CDR3 nucleotides read TGTGCCAGCACCCCAACCCGGGGAGGTCAGCCCCAGCATTTT. It is translated as CASTPTRGGQPQHF. Drawing the rest from reference TRBV5-5 and TRBJ1-5, the complete variable domain is DAGVTQSPTHLIKTRGQQVTLRCSPISGHKSVSWYQQVLGQGPQFIFQYYEKEERGRGNFPDRFSARQFPNYSSELNVNALLLGDSALYLCASTPTRGGQPQHFGDGTRLSIL.

V and J are TRBV2 and TRBJ1-2; D is uncertain. V shed 4 bases and J shed 2 bases, with 8 bases lying between them. Germline V gene lookup returns CDR1 SNHLY and CDR2 FYNNEI. This CDR3 has 13 amino acids. Here the CDR3 DNA reads TGTGCCAGCAGTGCGGCGGGGAACTATGGCTACACCTTC. Its protein product is CASSAAGNYGYTF.

V gene TRBV11-3 combines with J gene TRBJ2-1, with 9 bases fitting TRBD1. This CDR3 region has 14 residues. The germline gives CDR1 SGHNT, CDR2 YENEEA. V was pared by 6 bases and J by 3 bases, with 3 bases of the junction left unmatched. The CDR3 DNA sequence: TGTGCCAGCAGTTCGGGACAGGGCTACAATGAGCAGTTCTTC. Encoded protein: CASSSGQGYNEQFF.

This clone was found many times. V and J are TRBV6-6 and TRBJ1-2; D might be TRBD1 (6 bases). Germline CDR1 MNHNY, CDR2 SVGAGI (reference sequence). The length of the CDR3 is 14 residues. Trimming took 6 bases from V and 1 from J, leaving 12 bases between them. CDR3 sequence (DNA): TGTGCCAGCAGGTTCTCAGGGGATAACTATGGCTACACCTTC. It is translated as CASRFSGDNYGYTF.

The chain is built from TRBV7-9 and TRBJ2-7; TRBD2 might be the D (5 bases). Per the germline V gene, CDR1 is SEHNR and CDR2 is FQNEAQ (reference sequence). The CDR3 has 15 residues. The V end lost 4 bases, the J end lost 5 bases, and 18 bases lay between the germline ends. DNA for the CDR3: TGTGCCAGCAGCTCAGGACTGGAGGCCCTCGACGAGCAGTACTTC. Amino acids: CASSSGLEALDEQYF. Together with reference TRBV7-9 and TRBJ2-7, the CDR3 gives the full variable domain: DTGVSQNPRHKITKRGQNVTFRCDPISEHNRLYWYRQTLGQGPEFLTYFQNEAQLEKSRLLSDRFSAERPKGSFSTLEIQRTEQGDSAMYLCASSSGLEALDEQYFGPGTRLTVT.

The J gene is TRBJ1-2, the V gene TRBV19, with D tentatively TRBD1 (5 bases). The CDR3 loop spans 13 amino acids. Trimming took off 5 bases at V and 10 bases at J, with 17 bases between the two ends. In germline, CDR1 is LNHDA, CDR2 SQIVND (reference sequence). The CDR3 coding sequence is TGTGCCAGTAGTTTAGGGGCCCAGGGCGTCTACACCTTC. Its translation is CASSLGAQGVYTF. The full variable domain, completed using reference TRBV19 and TRBJ1-2, is DGGITQSPKYLFRKEGQNVTLSCEQNLNHDAMYWYRQDPGQGLRLIYYSQIVNDFQKGDIAEGYSVSREKKESFPLTVTSAQKNPTAFYLCASSLGAQGVYTFGSGTRLTVV.

The chain combines TRBV4-2 with TRBJ2-3; 9 nucleotides match TRBD1. The CDR3 length is 16 residues. V gave up 0 bases and J gave up 4 bases; unmatched junction bases: 5. CDR1 and CDR2 (germline): LGHNA, YNFKEQ. CDR3 in amino acids: CASSQDYGTGPDTQYF. CDR3 bases: TGTGCCAGCAGCCAAGATTACGGGACAGGGCCAGATACGCAGTATTTT.

The rearrangement uses TRBV29-1 and TRBJ2-7; possible D gene TRBD1, 6 bases. CDR1 SQVTM and CDR2 ANQGSEA come from the germline V gene. The CDR3 loop spans 16 amino acids. Trimming stripped 6 bases from V and 0 bases from J, with 21 bases between. The CDR3 is CSVESLQGDTSYEQYF. For the CDR3, the DNA is TGCAGCGTCGAAAGCTTGCAAGGGGACACCTCCTACGAGCAGTACTTC.

In its sample, this clone was seen a few times. V gene TRBV6-5 combines with J gene TRBJ1-5; D is unclear. The CDR3 totals 15 residues. Per the germline V gene, CDR1 is MNHEY and CDR2 is SVGAGI. V was shortened by 0 bases and J by 4 bases, with 10 bases between the two germline ends. CDR3 sequence: CASSYSISSNQPQHF. The DNA of the CDR3 is TGTGCCAGCAGTTACTCGATATCTAGTAATCAGCCCCAGCATTTT.

This chain connects TRBV2 to TRBJ2-5; 12 nucleotides line up with TRBD1. V trimming: 6 bases; J trimming: 4 bases; junction bases outside the gene matches: 9. Germline CDR1 is SNHLY and CDR2 is FYNNEI. The CDR3 has 16 amino acids. DNA of the CDR3: TGTGCCAGCAGGTGGGACAGGGGGCGCGGAGGAGAGACCCAGTACTTC. It specifies CASRWDRGRGGETQYF. The variable domain in full, with the rest retrieved from reference TRBV2 and TRBJ2-5, is EPEVTQTPSHQVTQMGQEVILRCVPISNHLYFYWYRQILGQKVEFLVSFYNNEISEKSEIFDDQFSVERPDGSNFTLKIRSTKLEDSAMYFCASRWDRGRGGETQYFGPGTRLLVL.